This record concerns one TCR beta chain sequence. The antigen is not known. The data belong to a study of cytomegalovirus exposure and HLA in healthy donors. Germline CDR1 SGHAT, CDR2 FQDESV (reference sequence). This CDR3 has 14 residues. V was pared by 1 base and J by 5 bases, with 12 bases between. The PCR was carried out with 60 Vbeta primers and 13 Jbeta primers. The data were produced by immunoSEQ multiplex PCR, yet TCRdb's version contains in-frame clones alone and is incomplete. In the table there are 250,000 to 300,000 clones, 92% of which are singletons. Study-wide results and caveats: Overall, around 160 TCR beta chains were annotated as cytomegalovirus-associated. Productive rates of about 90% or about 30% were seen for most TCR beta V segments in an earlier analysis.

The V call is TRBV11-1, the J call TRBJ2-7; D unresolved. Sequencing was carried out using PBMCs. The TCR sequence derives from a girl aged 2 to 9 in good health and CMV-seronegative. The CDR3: CASSLDIRFHEQYF. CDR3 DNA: TGTGCCAGCAGCTTAGATATTCGGTTCCACGAGCAGTACTTC.